Listed below are T cell receptor beta chains from one sample, sequenced in a study of cytomegalovirus exposure and HLA in healthy donors. TCRdb's table, derived via immunoSEQ multiplex PCR, lists solely in-frame clones and lacks some. This sample has 120,000 to 150,000 clones, with more than 60% found just once. The specimen was PBMCs. These receptor sequences come from a female donor in good health and CMV-seronegative. The CDR3 runs from the conserved cysteine through the conserved F or W. A D gene is named only where the DNA matches it firmly. Only some rows state a clone size, as once, few, many or a class for expanded clones.

-	TRBV5-1	TRBJ1-6	-	CASSLDGSSYNSPLHF	TGCGCCAGCAGCTTGGATGGGAGCTCCTATAATTCACCCCTCCACTTT
once	TRBV5-1	TRBJ1-6	-	CASGGGGSNSPLHF	TGCGCCAGCGGCGGGGGAGGTAGTAATTCACCCCTCCACTTT
-	TRBV4-2	TRBJ1-1	-	CASSQGEGKGEAFF	TGTGCCAGCAGCCAAGGTGAAGGGAAGGGGGAAGCTTTCTTT
once	TRBV5-1	TRBJ1-1	TRBD1	CASSRQGTNTEAFF	TGCGCCAGCAGTAGACAGGGAACGAACACTGAAGCTTTCTTT
few	TRBV10-2	TRBJ2-1	TRBD2	CASSESSRTSGKNEQFF	TGCGCCAGCAGTGAGTCATCCCGGACTAGCGGGAAGAATGAGCAGTTCTTC
once	TRBV27	TRBJ2-5	-	CASSLVSPVQETQYF	TGTGCCAGCAGTTTAGTATCCCCAGTTCAAGAGACCCAGTACTTC
-	TRBV30	TRBJ2-3	TRBD2	CAWVRGGDTQYF	TGTGCCTGGGTACGGGGGGGGGATACGCAGTATTTT
-	TRBV6-5	TRBJ1-3	TRBD1	CASSRQGSGNTIYF	TGTGCCAGCAGCCGACAGGGGAGTGGAAACACCATATATTTT
-	TRBV6-6	TRBJ2-1	TRBD2	CASGNPGLAGAEQFF	TGTGCCAGCGGGAATCCGGGACTAGCGGGAGCTGAGCAGTTCTTC
-	TRBV28	TRBJ1-1	TRBD1	CASSSHRTGTFREAFF	TGTGCCAGCAGTTCTCACCGGACAGGCACGTTCCGCGAAGCTTTCTTT